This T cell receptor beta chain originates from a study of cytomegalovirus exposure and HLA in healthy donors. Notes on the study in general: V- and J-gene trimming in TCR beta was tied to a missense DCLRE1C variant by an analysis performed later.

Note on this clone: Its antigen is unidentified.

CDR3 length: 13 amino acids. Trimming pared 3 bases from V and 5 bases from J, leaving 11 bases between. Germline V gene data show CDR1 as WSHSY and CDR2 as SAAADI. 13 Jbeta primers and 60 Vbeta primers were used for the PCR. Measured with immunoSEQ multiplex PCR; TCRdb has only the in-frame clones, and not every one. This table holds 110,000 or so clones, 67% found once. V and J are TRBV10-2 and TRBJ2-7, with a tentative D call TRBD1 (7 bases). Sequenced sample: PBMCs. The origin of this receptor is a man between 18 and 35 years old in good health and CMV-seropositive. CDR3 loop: CASSEQGRHEQYF. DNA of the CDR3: TGCGCCAGCAGTGAACAGGGGAGGCACGAGCAGTACTTC.